One T cell receptor (beta chain) is described in this entry. Investigators divided CD4+ cells into CD45RA+ naive and CD45RA-negative memory subsets. Deletions cut 4 bases from V and 2 bases from J, with 9 bases between. Germline V gene lookup returns CDR1 WNHNN and CDR2 SYGVQD (reference sequence). The CDR3 sequence is 14 residues long. The data derive from a study of shared clonotypes between healthy human individuals. Generated by immunoSEQ multiplex PCR, the TCRdb table keeps only in-frame clones and is missing some. The table shows some 1 million clones, with about 77% occurring only once. This sequence joins TRBV10-1 and TRBJ1-3, with D possibly TRBD1 on 5 matching bases. Sequenced input: memory CD4+ T cells sorted from blood. Subset described: CD45RA-negative fraction. This clonotype originated in a man aged 18 to 29 in good health. The CDR3, as DNA: TGCGCCAGCAGTGCGGGGCACCCTGGAAACACCATATATTTT. Its translation: CASSAGHPGNTIYF.